The 14 T cell receptor beta chains given below trace back to one sample, sequenced in a study of long-term antiretroviral therapy in people with HIV. The authors ran the immunoSEQ assay, v3.0, at survey level. Assay: immunoSEQ multiplex PCR; the TCRdb copy retains only in-frame clones and omits some. Among about 18,000 clones, around 89% were seen once, and the ten largest hold about 8.3%. Sequenced material: unsorted PBMCs, taken 4.2 years after starting antiretroviral therapy. All receptors come from a man in his fifties or sixties with HIV.

The table lists this clone with a count of one. The V gene is TRBV5-1, the J gene TRBJ1-1, with D uncertain. V shed 0 bases and J shed 0 bases, with 9 bases lying between them. Germline V gene sequence: CDR1 SGHRS, CDR2 YFSETQ. The CDR3 is 15 amino acids. CDR3 region: CASSLEVRLNTEAFF. The CDR3 bases are TGCGCCAGCAGCTTGGAGGTCAGGTTGAACACTGAAGCTTTCTTT.

The J gene is TRBJ2-3, the V gene TRBV9; TRBD2 aligns across 12 bases. Germline CDR1 is SGDLS and CDR2 is YYNGEE. J lost 2 bases, V lost 3 bases, and 10 bases had no gene match. The CDR3 has 18 amino acids. The CDR3 sequence is CASSAGLAGTSFTDTQYF. For the CDR3, the DNA is TGTGCCAGCAGCGCCGGACTAGCGGGGACTTCTTTCACAGATACGCAGTATTTT.

This rearrangement joins TRBV7-3 to TRBJ1-1; no clear D gene. This CDR3 has 14 amino acids. CDR1 and CDR2 (germline): SGHTA, FQGTGA. V dropped 2 bases and J dropped 3 bases, with 10 bases sitting between them. Here the CDR3 reads CASSLLAGHTEAFF. As DNA, the CDR3 is TGTGCCAGCAGCTTATTAGCCGGGCACACTGAAGCTTTCTTT.

This clone was seen once. This rearrangement joins TRBV2 to TRBJ2-7; 10 nucleotides line up with TRBD2. The CDR3 extends over 16 amino acids. V was clipped by 4 bases and J by 3 bases; unmatched bases: 9. Germline V CDR1 and CDR2: SNHLY, FYNNEI. The CDR3 DNA sequence: TGTGCCAGCAGTGCTAGAAGCGGGGGGGAGAGCTACGAGCAGTACTTC. This gives the protein CASSARSGGESYEQYF.

The chain has TRBV15 and TRBJ1-6, with 7 bases aligning to TRBD1. The junction had 5 bases not matched to a gene; V was cut back by 5 bases and J by 7 bases. Germline V gene sequence: CDR1 LNHNV, CDR2 YYDKDF (reference sequence). The CDR3 runs 14 residues. CDR3 in DNA: TGTGCCACCAGCCGACAGGGAACCAATTCACCCCTCCACTTT. Residues: CATSRQGTNSPLHF.

The rearrangement uses TRBV30 and TRBJ2-7; D call uncertain. Germline values: CDR1 GTSNPN, CDR2 SVGIG (reference sequence). The CDR3 is 14 residues long. V lost 1 base to trimming and J lost 2 bases, with 12 bases between them. The chain's CDR3 is CAWSGPAITYEQYF. The CDR3 DNA follows: TGTGCCTGGAGTGGCCCCGCTATCACCTACGAGCAGTACTTC.

This clone was seen once. The V gene is TRBV30, the J gene TRBJ1-3; D is undetermined. From germline, CDR1 is GTSNPN and CDR2 SVGIG (reference sequence). The V and J ends lost 0 bases and 0 bases respectively, with 15 bases between them. The CDR3 is 17 residues long. The CDR3: CAWSVHRLSSSGNTIYF. DNA for the CDR3: TGTGCCTGGAGTGTACATCGCCTCTCGAGCTCTGGAAACACCATATATTTT.

V gene TRBV7-2 combines with J gene TRBJ2-5; 7 nucleotides match TRBD2. V dropped 4 bases and J dropped 4; count of bases not matched to a gene: 3. Per the germline V gene, CDR1 is SGHTA and CDR2 is FQGNSA. The CDR3 consists of 13 residues. CDR3 nucleotide sequence: TGTGCCAGCAGCTCGACTAGCCGAGAGACCCAGTACTTC. This translates into CASSSTSRETQYF. The whole variable domain, remainder taken from reference TRBV7-2 and TRBJ2-5, is GAGVSQSPSNKVTEKGKDVELRCDPISGHTALYWYRQSLGQGLEFLIYFQGNSAPDKSGLPSDRFSAERTGGSVSTLTIQRTQQEDSAVYLCASSSTSRETQYFGPGTRLLVL.

The V and J genes are TRBV2 and TRBJ2-1; 12 bases are shared with TRBD2. CDR3 length: 14 residues. The trim removed 5 bases at V and 7 bases at J, leaving 3 bases unmatched. In germline, CDR1 is SNHLY, CDR2 FYNNEI. As DNA, the CDR3 is TGTGCCAGCAGTCTAGCGGGGGGGCCGAATGAGCAGTTCTTC. Residues: CASSLAGGPNEQFF. Full variable domain (outside the CDR3, taken from reference TRBV2 and TRBJ2-1): EPEVTQTPSHQVTQMGQEVILRCVPISNHLYFYWYRQILGQKVEFLVSFYNNEISEKSEIFDDQFSVERPDGSNFTLKIRSTKLEDSAMYFCASSLAGGPNEQFFGPGTRLTVL.

J is TRBJ1-4 and V is TRBV13; D perhaps matches TRBD1 (5 bases). The germline gives CDR1 PRHDT, CDR2 FYEKMQ (reference sequence). CDR3 size: 15 residues. The V gene lost 5 bases and the J gene lost 3 bases, with 13 bases spanning the gap. CDR3 protein: CASSLRGRANEKLFF. The CDR3, as DNA: TGTGCCAGCAGCCTGCGAGGCAGGGCTAATGAAAAACTGTTTTTT. Based on the CDR3 plus reference TRBV13 and TRBJ1-4, the full variable domain is AAGVIQSPRHLIKEKRETATLKCYPIPRHDTVYWYQQGPGQDPQFLISFYEKMQSDKGSIPDRFSAQQFSDYHSELNMSSLELGDSALYFCASSLRGRANEKLFFGSGTQLSVL.

The chain has TRBV9 and TRBJ1-6; 8 bases agree with TRBD1. J gave up 9 bases and V 1 base, and 12 bases lay outside the gene matches. Germline lookup yields CDR1 SGDLS and CDR2 YYNGEE. CDR3 size: 17 residues. CDR3 nucleotides: TGTGCCAGCAGCGTAACCCCTCAGGGGGCGCGAAGTTCACCCCTCCACTTT. The encoded protein is CASSVTPQGARSSPLHF.

J is TRBJ2-1 and V is TRBV5-4; 10 nucleotides line up with TRBD2. This CDR3 region has 15 residues. CDR1 is SGHNT and CDR2 is YYREEE in the germline V gene (reference sequence). V trimming: 4 bases; J trimming: 4 bases; junction bases outside the gene matches: 5. The CDR3, as DNA: TGTGCCAGCAGCCCACTAGCGGGGCTTTACAATGAGCAGTTCTTC. It codes for CASSPLAGLYNEQFF.

V is TRBV27 and J is TRBJ2-7; TRBD2 agrees at 11 bases. CDR1 is MNHEY and CDR2 is SMNVEV in the germline V gene (reference sequence). CDR3 size: 14 residues. V gave up 6 bases and J gave up 3 bases; unmatched junction bases: 4. CDR3 sequence: CASSVLAGDYEQYF. CDR3 sequence (DNA): TGTGCCAGCAGCGTACTAGCGGGGGACTACGAGCAGTACTTC.

The count of this clone is one. The chain employs TRBV21-1 and TRBJ2-4; TRBD2 is the table's D call, not checked against the DNA. TRBV21-1 is a documented pseudogene. The CDR3 is 18 amino acids. The CDR3 DNA sequence: TGTGCCAGCAGCAAAGGGGTAGCGGGGGAGCTAGCCAAAAACATTCAGTACTTC. Protein product: CASSKGVAGELAKNIQYF.